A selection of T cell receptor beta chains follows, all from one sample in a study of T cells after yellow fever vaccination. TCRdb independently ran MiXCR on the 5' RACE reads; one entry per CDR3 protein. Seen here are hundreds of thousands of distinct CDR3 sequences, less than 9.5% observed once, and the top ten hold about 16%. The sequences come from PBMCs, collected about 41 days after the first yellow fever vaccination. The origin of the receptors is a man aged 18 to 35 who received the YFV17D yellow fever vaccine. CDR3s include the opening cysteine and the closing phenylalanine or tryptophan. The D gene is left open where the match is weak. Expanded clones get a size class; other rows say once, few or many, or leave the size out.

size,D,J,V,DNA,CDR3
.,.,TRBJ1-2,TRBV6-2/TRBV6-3,TGTGCCAGCAGCCCAAAGGAAACCAACTATGGCTACACCTTC,CASSPKETNYGYTF
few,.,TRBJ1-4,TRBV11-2,TGTGCCAGCAGCTTAGGGGCAGGGGAAGGCGAAAAACTGTTTTTT,CASSLGAGEGEKLFF
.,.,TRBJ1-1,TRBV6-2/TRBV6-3,TGTGCCAGCAGTTATGGGGGAGGCGACACTGAAGCTTTCTTT,CASSYGGGDTEAFF
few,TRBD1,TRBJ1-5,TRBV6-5,TGTGCCAGCAGTATACAGGGGGTAGGCAATCAGCCCCAGCATTTT,CASSIQGVGNQPQHF
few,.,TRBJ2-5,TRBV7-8,TGTGCCAGCAGCTACACTGGGACTTGGAAACAAGAGACCCAGTACTTC,CASSYTGTWKQETQYF
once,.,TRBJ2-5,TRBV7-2,TGTGCCAGCAGCTTAGCCTCCGCCGACACGGGTCAAGAGACCCAGTACTTC,CASSLASADTGQETQYF
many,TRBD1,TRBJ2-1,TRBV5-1,TGCGCCAGCAGCCCTCGACAGGGGCACTACAATGAGCAGTTCTTC,CASSPRQGHYNEQFF
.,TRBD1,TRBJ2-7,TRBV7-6,TGTGCCAGCAGCCGAAACCCGGGACAGGGGGAATTCTACGAGCAGTACTTC,CASSRNPGQGEFYEQYF
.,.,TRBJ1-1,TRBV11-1,TGTGCCAGCAGCTTAGCGTCTTGGGGAAAGGGTGTCACTGAAGCTTTCTTT,CASSLASWGKGVTEAFF
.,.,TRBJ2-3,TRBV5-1,TGCGCCAGCAGCCTCGGGGTGGACACAGATACGCAGTATTTT,CASSLGVDTDTQYF
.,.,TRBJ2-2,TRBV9,TGTGCCAGCAGCCCCTCTGTCGTTAACACCGGGGAGCTGTTTTTT,CASSPSVVNTGELFF
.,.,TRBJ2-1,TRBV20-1,TGCAGTGCTAACAGGGTTAGATCCTACAATGAGCAGTTCTTC,CSANRVRSYNEQFF
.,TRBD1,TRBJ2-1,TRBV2,TGTGCCAGCAGCCCGGGACAGGGTTGGGATGAGCAGTTCTTC,CASSPGQGWDEQFF
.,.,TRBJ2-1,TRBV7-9,TGTGCCAGCAGCTTAGACAGCAAGCATGAGCAGTTCTTC,CASSLDSKHEQFF
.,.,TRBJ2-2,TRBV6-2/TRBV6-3,TGTGCCAGCAGTCCGGGCTGGGGGCGAGGGGAGCTGTTTTTT,CASSPGWGRGELFF
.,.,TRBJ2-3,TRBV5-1,TGCGCCAGCAGCTTGGGTGCGGGGGCTAGCACAGATACGCAGTATTTT,CASSLGAGASTDTQYF
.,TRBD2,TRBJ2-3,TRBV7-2,TGTGCCAGCAGCGTAGAAAGGACTAGGAGCACAGATACGCAGTATTTT,CASSVERTRSTDTQYF
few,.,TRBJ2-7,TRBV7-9,TGTGCCAGCAGCTTGAGGACACACTACGAGCAGTACTTC,CASSLRTHYEQYF
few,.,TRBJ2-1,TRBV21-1,TGTGCCAGCGATGCCATCGTCGAGCAGTTCTTC,CASDAIVEQFF
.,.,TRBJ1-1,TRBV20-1,TGCAGCGCCATTGGACCGATGAACACTGAAGCTTTCTTT,CSAIGPMNTEAFF
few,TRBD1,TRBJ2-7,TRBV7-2,TGTGCCAGCAGCTTACTGACAGGGGTGATATCGGGCGAGCAGTACTTC,CASSLLTGVISGEQYF
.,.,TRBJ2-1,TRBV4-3,TGCGCCAGCAGCCTCAAGGCGGACCATGAGCAGTTCTTC,CASSLKADHEQFF